This T cell receptor beta chain comes out of a study of blood T cell repertoires in COVID-19. Study at large: Italy, Spain and the United States were the sources of the convalescent and acute COVID-19 samples. T cells, B-cell-depleted T cells, or PBMCs provided the cDNA or gDNA that served as material.

Germline loops: CDR1 LGHNA, CDR2 YNFKEQ. Between the trimmed V and J ends, which lost 3 bases and 5 bases, there was a span of 13 bases. There are 14 residues in the CDR3. Original analysis: It was from reference gene primer amplification that nucleated cell counts were estimated. Profiled with immunoSEQ multiplex PCR; TCRdb holds only in-frame clones, not every one. V and J calls and clone size are as listed in that table; D and trimming were resolved from the DNA. This table has 80,000 or so clones, 75% to 90% appearing once. The rearrangement joins TRBV4-2 to TRBJ1-2; D perhaps matches TRBD1 (5 bases). This sequence was found in an older woman with acute or convalescent COVID-19. Sample: peripheral blood. CDR3 DNA: TGTGCCAGCAGCCAGGCGGGGGAGAATTATGGCTACACCTTC. It translates to CASSQAGENYGYTF.